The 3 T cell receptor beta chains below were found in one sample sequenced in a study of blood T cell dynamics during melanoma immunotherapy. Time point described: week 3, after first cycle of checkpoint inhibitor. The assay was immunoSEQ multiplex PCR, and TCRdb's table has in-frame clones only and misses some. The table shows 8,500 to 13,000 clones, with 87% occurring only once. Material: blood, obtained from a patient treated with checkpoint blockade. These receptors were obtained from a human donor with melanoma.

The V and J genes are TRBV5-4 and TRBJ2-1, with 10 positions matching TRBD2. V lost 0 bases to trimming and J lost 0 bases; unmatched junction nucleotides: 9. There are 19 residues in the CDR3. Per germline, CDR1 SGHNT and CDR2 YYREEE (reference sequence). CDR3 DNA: TGTGCCAGCAGCTTGGCCTTTGGGACTAGCGCGAGCTCCTACAATGAGCAGTTCTTC. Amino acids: CASSLAFGTSASSYNEQFF.

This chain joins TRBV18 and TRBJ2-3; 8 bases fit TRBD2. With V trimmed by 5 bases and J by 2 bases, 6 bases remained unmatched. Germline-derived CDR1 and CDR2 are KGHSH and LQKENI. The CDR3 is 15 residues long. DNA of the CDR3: TGTGCCAGCTCAGCGAGCGGGGGCATCACAGATACGCAGTATTTT. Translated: CASSASGGITDTQYF.

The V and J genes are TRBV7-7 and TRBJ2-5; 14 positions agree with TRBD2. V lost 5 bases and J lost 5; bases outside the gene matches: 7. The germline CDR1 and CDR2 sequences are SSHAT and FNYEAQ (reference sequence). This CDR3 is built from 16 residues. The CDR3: CASSKTSGGAGETQYF. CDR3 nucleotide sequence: TGTGCCAGCAGCAAGACTAGCGGGGGGGCAGGCGAGACCCAGTACTTC.